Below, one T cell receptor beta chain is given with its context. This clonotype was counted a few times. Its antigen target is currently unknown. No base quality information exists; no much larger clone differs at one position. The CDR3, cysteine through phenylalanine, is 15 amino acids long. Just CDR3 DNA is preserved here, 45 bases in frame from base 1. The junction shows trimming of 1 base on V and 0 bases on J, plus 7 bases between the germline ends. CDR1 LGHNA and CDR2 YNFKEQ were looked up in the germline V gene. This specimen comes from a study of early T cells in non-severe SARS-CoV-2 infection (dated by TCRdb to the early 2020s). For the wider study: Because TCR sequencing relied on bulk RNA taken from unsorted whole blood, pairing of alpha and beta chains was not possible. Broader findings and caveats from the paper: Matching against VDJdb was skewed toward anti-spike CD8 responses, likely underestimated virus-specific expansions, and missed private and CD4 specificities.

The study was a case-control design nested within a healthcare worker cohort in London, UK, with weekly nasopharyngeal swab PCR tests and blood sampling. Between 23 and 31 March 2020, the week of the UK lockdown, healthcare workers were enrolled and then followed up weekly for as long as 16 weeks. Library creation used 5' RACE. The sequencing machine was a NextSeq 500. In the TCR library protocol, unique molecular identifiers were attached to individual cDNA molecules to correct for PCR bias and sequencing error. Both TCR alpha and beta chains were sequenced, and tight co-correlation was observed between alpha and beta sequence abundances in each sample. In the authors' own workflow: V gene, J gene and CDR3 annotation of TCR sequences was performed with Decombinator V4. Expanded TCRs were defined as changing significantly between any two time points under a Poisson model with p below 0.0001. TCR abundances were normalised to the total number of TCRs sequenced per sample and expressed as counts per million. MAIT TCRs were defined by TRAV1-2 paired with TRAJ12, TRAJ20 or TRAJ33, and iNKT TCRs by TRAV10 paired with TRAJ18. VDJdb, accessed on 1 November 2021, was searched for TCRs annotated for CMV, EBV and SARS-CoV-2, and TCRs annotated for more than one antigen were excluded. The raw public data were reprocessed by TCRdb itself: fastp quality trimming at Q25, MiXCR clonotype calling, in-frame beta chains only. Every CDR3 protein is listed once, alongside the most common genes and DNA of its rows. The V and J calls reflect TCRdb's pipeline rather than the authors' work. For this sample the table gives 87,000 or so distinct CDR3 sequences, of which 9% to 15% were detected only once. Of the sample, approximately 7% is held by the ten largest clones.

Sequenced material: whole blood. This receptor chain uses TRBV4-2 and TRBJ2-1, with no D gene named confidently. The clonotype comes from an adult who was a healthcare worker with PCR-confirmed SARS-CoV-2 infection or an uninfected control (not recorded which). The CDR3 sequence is CASSQGGPSYNEQFF. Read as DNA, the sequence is TGTGCCAGCAGCCAAGGCGGCCCCTCCTACAATGAGCAGTTCTTC.